Sequencing of this T cell receptor beta chain was carried out in a study of beta chain features in type 1 diabetes. Only one heparinised blood draw was taken per donor, and its volume averaged around 100 mL. CDR3 size: 14 residues. The isolated RNA, all of it, was reverse transcribed, so expressed TCRB transcripts were what got sequenced. Using immunoSEQ multiplex PCR, the repertoire was profiled, and TCRdb retains in-frame clones only, with some absent. Of about 240,000 clones in the sample, 27% were seen once. This clone was seen a handful of times. Antigen unknown. Whole-study findings and limits: Patients with Type 1 diabetes showed moderately but significantly shorter TCRB CDR3s in all four CD4+ subsets.

Material for sequencing was central memory CD4+ T cells from blood. This TCR came from a man aged 25-45 years in good health. The chain uses TRBV21-1 and TRBJ2-3. TRBV21-1 is a listed pseudogene. CDR3 protein: CASSKGPRKDTQYF. In DNA form, the CDR3 reads TGTGCCAGCAGCAAAGGTCCCCGGAAAGATACGCAGTATTTT.